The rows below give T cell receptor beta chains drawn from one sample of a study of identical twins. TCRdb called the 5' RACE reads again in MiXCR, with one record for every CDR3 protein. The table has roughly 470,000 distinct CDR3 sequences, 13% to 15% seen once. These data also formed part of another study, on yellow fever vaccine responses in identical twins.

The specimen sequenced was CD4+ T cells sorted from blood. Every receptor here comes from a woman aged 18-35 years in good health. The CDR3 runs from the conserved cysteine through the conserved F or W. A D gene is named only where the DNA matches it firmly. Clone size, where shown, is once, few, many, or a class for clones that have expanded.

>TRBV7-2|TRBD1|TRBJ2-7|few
CASSFGDRGQEQYF
TGTGCCAGCAGTTTCGGAGACAGGGGGCAGGAGCAGTACTTC
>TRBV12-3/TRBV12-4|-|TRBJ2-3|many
CASSRDDNTQYF
TGTGCCAGCAGCCGGGACGATAATACGCAGTATTTT
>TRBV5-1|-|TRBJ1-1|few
CASRDGAGRGNTEAFF
TGCGCCAGCAGAGACGGTGCAGGGAGGGGCAACACTGAAGCTTTCTTT
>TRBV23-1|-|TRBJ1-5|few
CASSQLYRVIYSNQPQHF
TGCGCCAGCAGTCAATTGTACAGAGTTATCTATAGCAATCAGCCCCAGCATTTT
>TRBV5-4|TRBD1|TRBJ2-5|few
CASSPRDRVGETQYF
TGTGCCAGCAGCCCAAGGGACAGGGTCGGGGAGACCCAGTACTTC
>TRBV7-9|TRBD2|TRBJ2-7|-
CASSDGGGSTYEQYF
TGTGCCAGCAGCGACGGCGGGGGGTCCACCTACGAGCAGTACTTC
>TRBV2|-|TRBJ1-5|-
CASSATGRSQPQHF
TGTGCCAGCAGTGCTACAGGGAGGAGTCAGCCCCAGCATTTT
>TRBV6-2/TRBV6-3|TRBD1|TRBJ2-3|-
CASRPTGTGKQDTQYF
TGTGCCAGCAGGCCCACCGGGACAGGGAAGCAAGATACGCAGTATTTT
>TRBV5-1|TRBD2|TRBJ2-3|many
CASSSGTSGVRTDTQYF
TGCGCCAGCAGCTCCGGGACTAGCGGGGTACGCACAGATACGCAGTATTTT
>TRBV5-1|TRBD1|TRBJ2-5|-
CASSTTGTGIQTQYF
TGCGCCAGCAGCACGACCGGGACAGGGATTCAGACCCAGTACTTC
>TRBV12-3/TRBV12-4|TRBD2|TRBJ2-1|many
CASSFRESGLAGSSSYNEQFF
TGTGCCAGCAGTTTTCGAGAGTCGGGACTAGCGGGATCGAGCTCCTACAATGAGCAGTTCTTC
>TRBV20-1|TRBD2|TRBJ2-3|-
CSATPAARLAGGKADTQYF
TGCAGTGCAACACCCGCCGCTCGACTAGCGGGGGGGAAGGCAGATACGCAGTATTTT
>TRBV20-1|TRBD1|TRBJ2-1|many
CSARAAGGQGPQFF
TGCAGTGCTAGGGCCGCCGGGGGACAGGGACCCCAGTTCTTC
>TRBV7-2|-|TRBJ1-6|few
CASSPRAGAPNSPLHF
TGTGCCAGCAGCCCACGGGCAGGGGCACCTAATTCACCCCTCCACTTT
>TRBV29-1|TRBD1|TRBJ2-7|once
CSVEAPQGVYYEQYF
TGCAGCGTTGAAGCTCCGCAGGGGGTTTACTACGAGCAGTACTTC
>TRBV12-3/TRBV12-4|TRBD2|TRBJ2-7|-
CASRPSGSSYEQYF
TGTGCCAGCAGACCGAGCGGGAGCTCCTACGAGCAGTACTTC
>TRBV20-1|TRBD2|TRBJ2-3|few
CSASGGTTSTDTQYF
TGCAGTGCCAGCGGGGGGACAACAAGCACAGATACGCAGTATTTT
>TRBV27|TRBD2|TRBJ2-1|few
CASRGAGADYNEQFF
TGTGCCAGCAGAGGAGCGGGAGCGGACTACAATGAGCAGTTCTTC
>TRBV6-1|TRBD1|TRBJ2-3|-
CASSSHGRGSTDTQYF
TGTGCCAGCAGCTCACACGGCAGGGGGAGCACAGATACGCAGTATTTT
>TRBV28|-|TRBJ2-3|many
CASRGTTDTQYF
TGTGCCAGCAGGGGGACCACAGATACGCAGTATTTT